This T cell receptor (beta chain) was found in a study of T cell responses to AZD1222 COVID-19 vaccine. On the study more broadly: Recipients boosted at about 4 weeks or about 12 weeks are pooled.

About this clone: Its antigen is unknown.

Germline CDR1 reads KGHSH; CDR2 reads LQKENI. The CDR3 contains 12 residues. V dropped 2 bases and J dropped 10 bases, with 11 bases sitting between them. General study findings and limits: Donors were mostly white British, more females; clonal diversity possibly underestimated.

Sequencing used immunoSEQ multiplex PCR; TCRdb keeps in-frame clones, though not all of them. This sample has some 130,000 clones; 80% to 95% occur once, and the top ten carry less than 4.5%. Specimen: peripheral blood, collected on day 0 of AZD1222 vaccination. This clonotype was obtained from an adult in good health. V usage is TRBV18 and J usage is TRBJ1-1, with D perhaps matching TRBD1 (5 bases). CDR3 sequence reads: CASSPSGLAAFF. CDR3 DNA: TGTGCCAGCTCACCATCAGGGCTCGCAGCTTTCTTT. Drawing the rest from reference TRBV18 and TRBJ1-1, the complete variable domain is NAGVMQNPRHLVRRRGQEARLRCSPMKGHSHVYWYRQLPEEGLKFMVYLQKENIIDESGMPKERFSAEFPKEGPSILRIQQVVRGDSAAYFCASSPSGLAAFFGQGTRLTVV.